This entry features one T cell receptor beta chain sequence. V lost 4 bases and J lost 6, with 13 bases in between. CDR1 and CDR2 from the germline V gene are SNHLY and FYNNEI. This CDR3 is built from 13 residues. The data stem from a study of OX40 agonist ivuxolimab in advanced cancers. Produced via immunoSEQ multiplex PCR; TCRdb's table is partial and in-frame only. The repertoire includes 87,000 or so clones, about 87% of them detected once, and around 1.6% sits in the top ten. The gene calls are TRBV2 and TRBJ2-7; possible D gene TRBD2, 7 bases. The material was CD4+ or CD8+ T cells sorted from blood, obtained in a trial of the OX40 agonist ivuxolimab. The origin of this receptor is an adult with an advanced solid tumor such as melanoma, head and neck, liver or kidney cancer. The CDR3 nucleotides read TGTGCCAGCAGTGCCGGGGGGCAGGGCGAGCAGTACTTC. Translating it yields CASSAGGQGEQYF.